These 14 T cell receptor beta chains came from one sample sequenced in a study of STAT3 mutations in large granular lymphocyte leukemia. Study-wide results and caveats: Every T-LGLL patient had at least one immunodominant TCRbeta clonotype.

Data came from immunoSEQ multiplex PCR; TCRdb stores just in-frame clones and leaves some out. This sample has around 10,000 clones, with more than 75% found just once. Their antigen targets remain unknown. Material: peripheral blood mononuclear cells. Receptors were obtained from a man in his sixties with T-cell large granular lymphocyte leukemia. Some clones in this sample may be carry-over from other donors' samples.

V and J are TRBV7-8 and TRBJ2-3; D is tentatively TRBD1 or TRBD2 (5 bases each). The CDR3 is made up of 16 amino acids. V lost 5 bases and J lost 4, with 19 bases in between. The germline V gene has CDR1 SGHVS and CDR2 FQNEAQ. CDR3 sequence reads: CASSLGTSLGPDTQYF. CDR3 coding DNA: TGTGCCAGCAGCCTCGGGACCAGTCTGGGCCCAGATACGCAGTATTTT. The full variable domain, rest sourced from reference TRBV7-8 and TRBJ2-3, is GAGVSQSPRYKVAKRGQDVALRCDPISGHVSLFWYQQALGQGPEFLTYFQNEAQLDKSGLPSDRFFAERPEGSVSTLKIQRTQQEDSAVYLCASSLGTSLGPDTQYFGPGTRLTVL.

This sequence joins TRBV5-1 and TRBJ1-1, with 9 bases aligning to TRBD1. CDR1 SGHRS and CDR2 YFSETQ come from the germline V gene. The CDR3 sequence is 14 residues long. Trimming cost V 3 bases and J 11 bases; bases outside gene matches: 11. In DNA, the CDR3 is TGCGCCAGCAGCTCGAGATCACAGGGGGCCAGGGCTTTCTTT. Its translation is CASSSRSQGARAFF.

The CDR3 reads CASSRGQGDTEAFF. The CDR3 DNA reads TGTGCCAGCAGCCGCGGACAGGGGGACACTGAAGCTTTCTTT. This rearrangement joins TRBV5-4 to TRBJ1-1; TRBD1 matches 10 bases. The CDR3 length is 14 residues. Germline V gene lookup returns CDR1 SGHNT and CDR2 YYREEE (reference sequence). V shed 4 bases, J shed 3 bases, and the junction held 3 bases outside the gene matches.

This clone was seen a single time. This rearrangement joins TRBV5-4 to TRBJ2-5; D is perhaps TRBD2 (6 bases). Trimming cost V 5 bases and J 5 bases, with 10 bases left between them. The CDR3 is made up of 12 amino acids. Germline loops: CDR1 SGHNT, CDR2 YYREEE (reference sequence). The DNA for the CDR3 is TGTGCCAGCAGGGGGGGTGCGGAGACCCAGTACTTC. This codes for CASRGGAETQYF.

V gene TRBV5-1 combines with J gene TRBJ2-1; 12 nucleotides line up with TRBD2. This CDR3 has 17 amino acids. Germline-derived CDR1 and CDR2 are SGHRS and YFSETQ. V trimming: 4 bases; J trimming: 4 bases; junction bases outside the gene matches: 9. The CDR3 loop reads CASSPRTSGNTYNEQFF. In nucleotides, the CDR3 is TGCGCCAGCAGCCCCCGGACTAGCGGGAACACTTACAATGAGCAGTTCTTC.

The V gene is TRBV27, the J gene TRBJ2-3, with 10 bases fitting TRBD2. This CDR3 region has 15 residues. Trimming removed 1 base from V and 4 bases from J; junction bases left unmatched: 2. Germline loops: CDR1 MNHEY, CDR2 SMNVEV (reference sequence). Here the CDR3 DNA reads TGTGCCAGCAGTTTATTAGCGGGAGGCTCAGATACGCAGTATTTT. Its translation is CASSLLAGGSDTQYF.

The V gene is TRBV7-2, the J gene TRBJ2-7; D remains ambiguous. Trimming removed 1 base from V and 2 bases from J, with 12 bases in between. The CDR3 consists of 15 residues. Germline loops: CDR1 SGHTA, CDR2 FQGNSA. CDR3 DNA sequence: TGTGCCAGCAGCTTAGTCTCGGCAGCCGCCTACGAGCAGTACTTC. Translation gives CASSLVSAAAYEQYF.

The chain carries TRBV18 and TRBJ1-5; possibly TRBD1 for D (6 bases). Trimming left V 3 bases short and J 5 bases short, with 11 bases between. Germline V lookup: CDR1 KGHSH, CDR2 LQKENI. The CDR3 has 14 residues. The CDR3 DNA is TGTGCCAGCTCACCCCAGGGGCGTGATCAGCCCCAGCATTTT. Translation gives CASSPQGRDQPQHF.

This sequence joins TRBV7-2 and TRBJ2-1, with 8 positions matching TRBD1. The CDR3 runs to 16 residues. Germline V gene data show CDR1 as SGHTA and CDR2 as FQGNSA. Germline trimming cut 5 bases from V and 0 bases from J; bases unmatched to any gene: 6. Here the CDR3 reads CASSAQGAGSYNEQFF. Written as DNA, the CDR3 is TGTGCCAGCAGCGCCCAGGGGGCAGGCTCCTACAATGAGCAGTTCTTC.

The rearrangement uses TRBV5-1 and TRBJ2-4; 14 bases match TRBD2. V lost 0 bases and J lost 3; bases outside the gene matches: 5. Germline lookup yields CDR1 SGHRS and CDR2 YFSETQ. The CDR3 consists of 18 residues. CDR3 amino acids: CASSLGLAGGPGKNIQYF. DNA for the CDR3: TGCGCCAGCAGCTTGGGACTAGCGGGAGGGCCGGGCAAAAACATTCAGTACTTC.

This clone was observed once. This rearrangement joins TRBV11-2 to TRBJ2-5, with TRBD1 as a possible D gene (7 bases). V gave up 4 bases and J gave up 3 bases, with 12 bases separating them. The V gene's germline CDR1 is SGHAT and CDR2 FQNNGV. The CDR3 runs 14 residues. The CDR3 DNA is TGTGCCAGCAGCTCCGCGGGGACAGAAGAGACCCAGTACTTC. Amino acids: CASSSAGTEETQYF.

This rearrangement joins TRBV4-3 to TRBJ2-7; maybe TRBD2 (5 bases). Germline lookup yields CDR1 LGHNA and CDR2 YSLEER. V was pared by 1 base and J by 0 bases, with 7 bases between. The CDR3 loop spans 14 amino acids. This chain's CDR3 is CASSQGRNSYEQYF. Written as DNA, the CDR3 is TGCGCCAGCAGCCAAGGGAGGAACTCCTACGAGCAGTACTTC.

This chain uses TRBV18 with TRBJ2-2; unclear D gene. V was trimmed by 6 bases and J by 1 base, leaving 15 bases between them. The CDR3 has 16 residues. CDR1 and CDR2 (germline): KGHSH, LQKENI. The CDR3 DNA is TGTGCCAGCTCCCTTAATGCGAGAAAGAACACCGGGGAGCTGTTTTTT. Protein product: CASSLNARKNTGELFF.

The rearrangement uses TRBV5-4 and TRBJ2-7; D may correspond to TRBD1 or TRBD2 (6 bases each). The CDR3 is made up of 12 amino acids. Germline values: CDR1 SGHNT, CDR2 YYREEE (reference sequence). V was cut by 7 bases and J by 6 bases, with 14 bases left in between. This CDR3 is CASRGRSGEQYF. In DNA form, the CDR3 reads TGTGCCAGCCGGGGGCGGTCCGGCGAGCAGTACTTC.